The 27 T cell receptor beta chains below all came from one sample that was sequenced in a study of shared clonotypes between healthy human individuals (TCRdb year 2020). Receptor libraries were prepared by the immunoSEQ multiplex PCR assay. Imported from immuneACCESS, the table was reduced by TCRdb to in-frame sequences with V and J called. These copies leave out some clones; in studies compared against another copy, an unresolved V gene accounts for under half, and the cause of the remainder is not known. The sample has under 1,900,000 clones on record, 97% to 99% of them singletons. The biggest ten clones account for about 0.34% of the sample. Sequenced sample: naive CD4+ T cells sorted from blood. The sample's cell subset or site label, in plain terms: CD45RA+ positively selected. The receptors stem from a man aged 25-45 years in good health.

This chain links TRBV7-9 with TRBJ2-2, with D perhaps TRBD1 (6 bases). V lost 7 bases, J lost 5 bases, and 11 bases lay in between. The germline V gene encodes CDR1 SEHNR and CDR2 FQNEAQ (reference sequence). The length of the CDR3 is 13 residues. CDR3 residues: CASTNQGTGELFF. Written as DNA, the CDR3 is TGTGCCAGCACCAATCAGGGGACCGGGGAGCTGTTTTTT.

Concerning this clone itself: The same CDR3 arises from other DNA sequences in this sample as well. The rearrangement joins TRBV18 to TRBJ2-5, with D maybe TRBD2 (5 bases). The ends were cut back, 3 bases at V and 1 base at J, with 6 bases in the middle. The CDR3 is 13 residues long. Germline CDR1 and CDR2: KGHSH and LQKENI. The CDR3 loop is CASSPLAQETQYF. The CDR3 DNA sequence: TGTGCCAGCTCACCCCTAGCCCAAGAGACCCAGTACTTC.

The rearrangement links TRBV19 to TRBJ1-3, with D unclear. CDR3 length: 16 amino acids. V was trimmed by 8 bases and J by 0 bases, leaving 17 bases between them. CDR1 and CDR2 (germline): LNHDA, SQIVND (reference sequence). The CDR3 DNA reads as TGTGCCAGTCAGATGATCTCCACCGTCTCTGGAAACACCATATATTTT. Translated: CASQMISTVSGNTIYF.

The chain combines TRBV28 with TRBJ1-4; D is undetermined. The CDR3 sequence is 14 residues long. CDR1 MDHEN and CDR2 SYDVKM come from the germline V gene. The germline V and J ends were trimmed by 5 bases and 7 bases, with 14 bases remaining between them. CDR3 in DNA: TGTGCCAGCAGTGGGGTAACGGGTCTTGAAAAACTGTTTTTT. This gives the protein CASSGVTGLEKLFF.

In DNA, the CDR3 is TGTGCCAGCAGCTACAAGGGGGCGGACACTGAAGCTTTCTTT. Protein: CASSYKGADTEAFF. This sequence joins TRBV7-9 and TRBJ1-1, with TRBD1 matching over 7 bases. Germline loops: CDR1 SEHNR, CDR2 FQNEAQ (reference sequence). CDR3 length equals 14 residues. With 4 bases clipped from V and 3 bases from J, the junction kept 5 bases outside the gene matches.

The gene calls are TRBV4-1 and TRBJ2-6; D possibly corresponds to TRBD1 (6 bases). CDR1 and CDR2 from the germline V gene are MGHRA and YSYEKL. This CDR3 is 15 amino acids long. V was trimmed by 8 bases and J by 0 bases, leaving 11 bases between them. CDR3: CASRDTLSGANVLTF. The CDR3 nucleotides are TGCGCCAGCCGGGACACCCTCTCTGGGGCCAACGTCCTGACTTTC.

The V call is TRBV5-4, the J call TRBJ2-1; 7 bases agree with TRBD1. The germline gives CDR1 SGHNT, CDR2 YYREEE (reference sequence). Unmatched junction bases numbered 5, after V lost 0 bases and J lost 8 bases. This CDR3 is built from 14 residues. CDR3 residues: CASSLGSGGHEQFF. The CDR3 bases are TGTGCCAGCAGCTTGGGGTCAGGGGGTCATGAGCAGTTCTTC.

The rearrangement joins TRBV25-1 to TRBJ2-5; the D gene is possibly TRBD2 (7 bases). The CDR3 totals 15 residues. Looked up from germline, CDR1 is MGHDK and CDR2 is SYGVNS. V was clipped by 2 bases and J by 4 bases, with 14 bases between them. CDR3 sequence (DNA): TGTGCCAGCAGTGAAAGAGGGGGGAGGGGAGAGACCCAGTACTTC. Encoded protein: CASSERGGRGETQYF.

The CDR3 region is CASSFGRDRGYTF. CDR3 bases: TGTGCCAGCAGTTTTGGCAGGGATCGAGGCTACACCTTC. The chain couples TRBV28 to TRBJ1-2; D might be TRBD1 (5 bases). Trimming removed 3 bases at V and 8 bases at J, with 13 bases between. The CDR3 spans 13 residues. Looked up from germline, CDR1 is MDHEN and CDR2 is SYDVKM.

The rearrangement joins TRBV18 to TRBJ1-2; TRBD1 might be the D (6 bases). The germline V gene has CDR1 KGHSH and CDR2 LQKENI. The ends were cut back, 6 bases at V and 4 bases at J, with 12 bases in the middle. The CDR3 is 13 amino acids. The DNA for the CDR3 is TGTGCCAGCTCCCGGGACACTAGCTATGGCTACACCTTC. It is translated as CASSRDTSYGYTF.

The rearrangement links TRBV5-1 to TRBJ2-1; TRBD2 is a possible D gene (6 bases). CDR1 SGHRS and CDR2 YFSETQ come from the germline V gene. The CDR3 length is 15 residues. Trimming took off 2 bases at V and 6 bases at J, with 15 bases between the two ends. The CDR3 DNA reads TGCGCCAGCAGCTTTAGGTTAGCGGAGGGCAATGAGCAGTTCTTC. Protein product: CASSFRLAEGNEQFF.

This chain joins TRBV4-1 and TRBJ2-7; possibly TRBD1 or TRBD2 for D (5 bases each). This CDR3 spans 16 amino acids. V lost 0 bases, J lost 4 bases, and 16 bases lay in between. Germline V gene lookup returns CDR1 MGHRA and CDR2 YSYEKL. CDR3 protein: CASSQDTGTLSYEQYF. CDR3 bases: TGCGCCAGCAGCCAAGATACGGGGACCTTGTCTTACGAGCAGTACTTC.

The chain carries TRBV27 and TRBJ2-2; tentative D call: TRBD2 (6 bases). The CDR3 contains 16 residues. Germline CDR1 MNHEY, CDR2 SMNVEV (reference sequence). The V and J ends lost 3 bases and 6 bases respectively, with 17 bases between them. The DNA of the CDR3 is TGTGCCAGCAGTTTGGGACCCCCGAGGGAGGCCGGGGAGCTGTTTTTT. This gives the protein CASSLGPPREAGELFF.

The chain joins TRBV28 to TRBJ2-7; 7 bases are a match to TRBD2. From germline, CDR1 is MDHEN and CDR2 SYDVKM. Trimming took 8 bases from V and 1 from J; bases not matched to a gene: 14. The length of the CDR3 is 16 residues. Written as DNA, the CDR3 is TGTGCCAGCCAGGGTCAGGGCGGGAGTGAGTCCTACGAGCAGTACTTC. It encodes CASQGQGGSESYEQYF.

This chain uses TRBV7-2 with TRBJ2-1; a weak D match, TRBD2 (6 bases). V was trimmed by 1 base and J by 2 bases, leaving 12 bases between them. Germline V lookup: CDR1 SGHTA, CDR2 FQGNSA. This CDR3 comprises 16 residues. The CDR3 region has the DNA TGTGCCAGCAGCTTAGTGGCGGGATCCCCCTACAATGAGCAGTTCTTC. Residues: CASSLVAGSPYNEQFF.

This clone was recorded once. This same CDR3 is encoded by further DNA sequences in the sample. The chain couples TRBV28 to TRBJ2-1; D is unresolved. Germline values: CDR1 MDHEN, CDR2 SYDVKM. The CDR3 covers 12 residues. Trimming removed 2 bases at V and 3 bases at J, with 2 bases between. The CDR3 spells CASSLLYNEQFF. The CDR3 DNA is TGTGCCAGCAGTTTACTCTACAATGAGCAGTTCTTC.

The chain employs TRBV7-2 and TRBJ1-2, with 8 positions matching TRBD1. Germline V gives CDR1 SGHTA, CDR2 FQGNSA. Trimming removed 5 bases from V and 4 bases from J; junction bases left unmatched: 9. This CDR3 is built from 15 residues. CDR3 nucleotides: TGTGCCAGCAGCCCTTTCCGGGACAGGCTCTATGGCTACACCTTC. This sequence encodes CASSPFRDRLYGYTF.

The chain combines TRBV5-4 with TRBJ2-4, with D uncertain. The CDR3 runs 15 residues. The ends were cut back, 0 bases at V and 1 base at J, with 8 bases in the middle. Per germline, CDR1 SGHNT and CDR2 YYREEE (reference sequence). This chain's CDR3 is CASSLVGSAKNIQYF. The CDR3 DNA is TGTGCCAGCAGCTTGGTGGGGTCGGCCAAAAACATTCAGTACTTC.

Concerning this clone itself: Other nucleotide sequences in the sample specify the same CDR3. V is TRBV18 and J is TRBJ2-2; 8 nucleotides match TRBD2. This CDR3 region has 14 residues. CDR1 and CDR2 (germline): KGHSH, LQKENI. J was trimmed by 5 bases and V by 2 bases; bases with no gene match: 1. CDR3 nucleotide sequence: TGTGCCAGCTCACCATTAGCGGGAACCGGGGAGCTGTTTTTT. It is translated as CASSPLAGTGELFF.

The chain uses TRBV18 and TRBJ1-1; D uncertain. Looked up from germline, CDR1 is KGHSH and CDR2 is LQKENI. This CDR3 is 13 amino acids long. V was clipped by 2 bases and J by 6 bases, with 10 bases between them. The DNA for the CDR3 is TGTGCCAGCTCACCAATTCCAGCAGCTGAAGCTTTCTTT. Encoded protein: CASSPIPAAEAFF. Complete variable domain (other parts from reference TRBV18 and TRBJ1-1): NAGVMQNPRHLVRRRGQEARLRCSPMKGHSHVYWYRQLPEEGLKFMVYLQKENIIDESGMPKERFSAEFPKEGPSILRIQQVVRGDSAAYFCASSPIPAAEAFFGQGTRLTVV.

The chain employs TRBV9 and TRBJ2-3; possible D gene TRBD2, 6 bases. The CDR3 extends over 15 amino acids. Germline values: CDR1 SGDLS, CDR2 YYNGEE. The V end was cut by 2 bases, the J end by 2 bases, with 12 bases between. CDR3 DNA sequence: TGTGCCAGCAGCGTCGGGAGACTAGTCACAGATACGCAGTATTTT. Amino acid sequence: CASSVGRLVTDTQYF.

The chain has TRBV9 and TRBJ2-5; D uncertain. This CDR3 has 14 amino acids. Germline CDR1 and CDR2: SGDLS and YYNGEE. Trimming cost V 4 bases and J 5 bases, with 15 bases left between them. CDR3 loop: CASSPTPVGETQYF. The CDR3 nucleotides read TGTGCCAGCAGCCCGACCCCAGTAGGGGAGACCCAGTACTTC.

This sequence joins TRBV9 and TRBJ2-1; 10 nucleotides align to TRBD2. The CDR3 length is 16 residues. V was pared by 3 bases and J by 4 bases, with 7 bases of the junction left unmatched. Germline V gene sequence: CDR1 SGDLS, CDR2 YYNGEE. The CDR3 is CASSATGLATYNEQFF. The CDR3 DNA is TGTGCCAGCAGCGCTACGGGACTAGCGACTTACAATGAGCAGTTCTTC.

This sequence joins TRBV2 and TRBJ2-3, with a weak D call TRBD1 (5 bases). Germline V lookup: CDR1 SNHLY, CDR2 FYNNEI. The CDR3 loop spans 13 amino acids. The V end was cut by 6 bases, the J end by 2 bases, with 9 bases between. CDR3 bases: TGTGCCAGCAGACCGGACAACACAGATACGCAGTATTTT. Residues: CASRPDNTDTQYF.

The gene calls are TRBV28 and TRBJ2-7; D remains ambiguous. CDR1 MDHEN and CDR2 SYDVKM come from the germline V gene. The CDR3 totals 13 residues. Trimming stripped 3 bases from V and 4 bases from J, with 10 bases between. This CDR3 is CASSFAGFYEQYF. CDR3 DNA sequence: TGTGCCAGCAGTTTCGCCGGGTTTTACGAGCAGTACTTC. Together with reference TRBV28 and TRBJ2-7, the CDR3 gives the full variable domain: DVKVTQSSRYLVKRTGEKVFLECVQDMDHENMFWYRQDPGLGLRLIYFSYDVKMKEKGDIPEGYSVSREKKERFSLILESASTNQTSMYLCASSFAGFYEQYFGPGTRLTVT.

On this clone itself: The identical CDR3 is also encoded by other nucleotide sequences in the sample. The J gene is TRBJ2-5, the V gene TRBV7-2; 8 nucleotides line up with TRBD1. This CDR3 spans 13 amino acids. The trim removed 3 bases at V and 5 bases at J, leaving 2 bases unmatched. Germline assignment: CDR1 SGHTA and CDR2 FQGNSA. The CDR3 protein is CASSFNRGETQYF. DNA of the CDR3: TGTGCCAGCAGCTTTAACAGGGGGGAGACCCAGTACTTC.

This clone is a singleton in its sample. The chain uses TRBV2 and TRBJ2-2; no firm D call. V lost 8 bases and J lost 0, with 16 bases in between. The CDR3 is 16 residues long. From germline, CDR1 is SNHLY and CDR2 FYNNEI. The CDR3 loop is CASRAGDPSNTGELFF. CDR3 DNA: TGTGCCAGCCGAGCAGGTGATCCCTCGAACACCGGGGAGCTGTTTTTT.